These 5 T cell receptor beta chains share one sample of origin, sequenced in a study of CD8+ T cells in alopecia areata. cDNA reverse transcribed from extracted RNA served as the sequencing template. Some clones are missing from TCRdb's copy, which holds only in-frame ones; the method was immunoSEQ multiplex PCR. Seen here are 30,000 to 35,000 clones, 55% observed once, and the top ten hold around 40%. The sample comprised NKG2D-high CD8+ T cells sorted from blood. These TCRs come from a human donor with alopecia areata.

The rearrangement joins TRBV7-9 to TRBJ2-5, with TRBD1 as a possible D gene (6 bases). V dropped 1 base and J dropped 1 base, with 7 bases sitting between them. The CDR3 is 14 amino acids. CDR1 and CDR2 from the germline V gene are SEHNR and FQNEAQ (reference sequence). CDR3 coding DNA: TGTGCCAGCAGCTTAGGGACAGCCCAAGAGACCCAGTACTTC. Translating gives CASSLGTAQETQYF.

This clone was detected ten times or more. This CDR3 reads CASSIRLRQETQYF. Written as DNA, the CDR3 is TGTGCCAGCAGTATCCGACTACGGCAAGAGACCCAGTACTTC. V gene TRBV28 combines with J gene TRBJ2-5, with D perhaps TRBD2 (5 bases). The CDR3 runs 14 residues. Germline V CDR1 and CDR2: MDHEN, SYDVKM. V shed 5 bases and J shed 2 bases, with 12 bases lying between them. The full variable domain, in which reference TRBV28 and TRBJ2-5 provide the parts outside the CDR3, is DVKVTQSSRYLVKRTGEKVFLECVQDMDHENMFWYRQDPGLGLRLIYFSYDVKMKEKGDIPEGYSVSREKKERFSLILESASTNQTSMYLCASSIRLRQETQYFGPGTRLLVL.

This sequence joins TRBV6-4 and TRBJ1-6; D uncertain. Trimming pared 1 base from V and 2 bases from J, leaving 12 bases between. There are 17 residues in the CDR3. Germline V gene data show CDR1 as MRHNA and CDR2 as SNTAGT. DNA for the CDR3: TGTGCCAGCAGTGACTTCGGGGTCGGGGCCTATAATTCACCCCTCCACTTT. Translating gives CASSDFGVGAYNSPLHF.

This rearrangement joins TRBV29-1 to TRBJ1-2; tentative D call: TRBD1 (6 bases). The V gene lost 3 bases and the J gene lost 4 bases, with 9 bases spanning the gap. The CDR3 covers 12 residues. CDR1 is SQVTM, CDR2 ANQGSEA, per germline. Here the CDR3 DNA reads TGCAGCGTTGAGGGGGCTTTCTATGGCTACACCTTC. Protein sequence: CSVEGAFYGYTF. The full variable domain, in which reference TRBV29-1 and TRBJ1-2 provide the parts outside the CDR3, is SAVISQKPSRDICQRGTSLTIQCQVDSQVTMMFWYRQQPGQSLTLIATANQGSEATYESGFVIDKFPISRPNLTFSTLTVSNMSPEDSSIYLCSVEGAFYGYTFGSGTRLTVV.

The table lists this clone with a few counts. V and J are TRBV29-1 and TRBJ2-7; D gene uncertain. The V gene lost 1 base and the J gene lost 2 bases, with 9 bases spanning the gap. This CDR3 has 13 residues. Germline V gene data show CDR1 as SQVTM and CDR2 as ANQGSEA. The CDR3 DNA is TGCAGCGTTGAAGTCGCAGGAACCTACGAGCAGTACTTC. Translation gives CSVEVAGTYEQYF.